This record looks at one T cell receptor (beta chain) sequence and its context. The data stem from a study of T cells after somatic rescue of genetic block. The CDR3 is 12 amino acids. Germline V gene lookup returns CDR1 MNHNS and CDR2 SASEGT. V lost 5 bases, J lost 9 bases, and 11 bases lay in between. TCRdb keeps only in-frame clones here, not all; method: immunoSEQ multiplex PCR. This table has some 68,000 clones, just over 90% appearing once. The sample was peripheral blood mononuclear cells (PBMCs). This sequence originates from a man between 25 and 39 years old. The chain carries TRBV6-1 and TRBJ1-5; D might be TRBD1 (5 bases). CDR3 amino acids: CASSMGVGPQHF. CDR3 coding DNA: TGTGCCAGCAGTATGGGGGTGGGGCCCCAGCATTTT.